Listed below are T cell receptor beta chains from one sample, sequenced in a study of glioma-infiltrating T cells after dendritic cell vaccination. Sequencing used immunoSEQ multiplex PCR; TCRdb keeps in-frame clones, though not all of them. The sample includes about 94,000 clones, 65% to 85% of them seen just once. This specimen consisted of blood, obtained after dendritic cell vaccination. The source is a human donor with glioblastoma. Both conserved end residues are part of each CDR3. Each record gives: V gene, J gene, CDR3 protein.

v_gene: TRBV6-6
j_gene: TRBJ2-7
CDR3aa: CASSAGTGTARDEQYF

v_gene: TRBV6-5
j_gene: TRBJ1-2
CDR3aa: CASSYSRDADGYTF

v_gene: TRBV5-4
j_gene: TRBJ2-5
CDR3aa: CASRAEETQYF

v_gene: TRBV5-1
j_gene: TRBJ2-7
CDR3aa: CASSPGTSGYEQYF

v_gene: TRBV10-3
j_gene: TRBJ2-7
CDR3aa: CAISGGTGHFEQYF

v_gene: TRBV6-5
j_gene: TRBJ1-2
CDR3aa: CASTTGGNYGYTF

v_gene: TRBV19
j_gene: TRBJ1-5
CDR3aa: CASSMGRGSYQPQHF

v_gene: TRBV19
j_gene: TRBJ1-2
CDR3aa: CASSQTGSSYGYTF

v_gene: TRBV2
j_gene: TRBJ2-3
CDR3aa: CASSPGLAGGHTQYF

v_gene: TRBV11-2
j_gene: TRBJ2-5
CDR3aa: CASSFEETQYF

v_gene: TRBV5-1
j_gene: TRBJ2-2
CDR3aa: CASSRDSLGTGELFF

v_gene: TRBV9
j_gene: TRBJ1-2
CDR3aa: CASSVDPGQPYGYTF

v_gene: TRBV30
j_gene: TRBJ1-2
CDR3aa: CAWSLLNYGYTF

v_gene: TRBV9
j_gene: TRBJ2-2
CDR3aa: CASSANSPGLAANKNTGELFF

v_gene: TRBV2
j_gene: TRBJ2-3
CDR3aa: CASRERSSTDTQYF

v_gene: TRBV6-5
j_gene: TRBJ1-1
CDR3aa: CASSYLISDTEAFF

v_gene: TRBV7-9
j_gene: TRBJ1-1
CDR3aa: CASSLSRDTEAFF

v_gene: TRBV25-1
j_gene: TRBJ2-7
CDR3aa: CASGRQAAYEQYF

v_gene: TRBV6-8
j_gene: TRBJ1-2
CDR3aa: CAIRAQGRGGDGYTF

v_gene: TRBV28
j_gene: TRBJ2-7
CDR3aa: CASSFVGQVVVYEQYF

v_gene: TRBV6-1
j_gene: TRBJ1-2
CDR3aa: CASSEALGAGSGKGYTF

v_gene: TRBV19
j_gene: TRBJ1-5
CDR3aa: CASSIDAGLNNQPQHF

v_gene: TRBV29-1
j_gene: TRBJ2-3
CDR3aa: CSVSGLAGADTQYF

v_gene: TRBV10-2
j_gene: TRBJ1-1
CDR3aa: CASSPGQGATDTEAFF

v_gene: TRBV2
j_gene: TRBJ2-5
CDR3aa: CASSVLTSAGETQYF

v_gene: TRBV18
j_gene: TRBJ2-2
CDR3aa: CASSPLTPIPDTGELFF

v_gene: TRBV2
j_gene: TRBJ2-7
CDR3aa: CASRAAGWSYEQYF

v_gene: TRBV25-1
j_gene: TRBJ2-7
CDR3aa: CASSTAHSYEQYF

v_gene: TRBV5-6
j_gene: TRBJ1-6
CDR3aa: CASSFGIQNSPLHF